This T cell receptor beta chain was recovered during a study of Ad26.COV2.S vaccination and SARS-CoV-2 variants. Study outcomes and limitations: Measures of TCR breadth and depth may have fallen short of total T cell responses.

Sample treatment: 15 to 20 received Ad26.COV2.S at low or high dose, single or two shots; roughly 5 received placebo; per-sample allocation not given. Sampling was done on day 63 after the first vaccine or placebo injection. The assay was immunoSEQ multiplex PCR, and TCRdb's table has in-frame clones only and misses some. The sample records 350,000 to 400,000 clones, less than 90% being singletons. Comments on this clone: Its antigen remains unidentified.

The specimen was peripheral blood, collected in a trial of Ad26.COV2.S vaccine versus placebo. This TCR was sampled from a person between 18 and 60 years old who received the Ad26.COV2.S COVID-19 vaccine or a placebo.

CDR3 sequence: CASSLAGFAAAYNSPLHF. The CDR3 coding sequence is TGCGCCAGCAGCTTGGCCGGCTTTGCGGCCGCCTATAATTCACCCCTCCACTTT. The chain uses TRBV5-1 and TRBJ1-6; D unclear. The CDR3 covers 18 residues. Trimming shortened V by 0 bases and J by 2 bases, and 15 bases separated the two germline ends. Per germline, CDR1 SGHRS and CDR2 YFSETQ.